Listed here is a single T cell receptor beta chain. The data derive from a study of blood T cell repertoires in COVID-19. V gave up 5 bases and J gave up 0 bases; unmatched junction bases: 11. This CDR3 is built from 18 residues. Per germline, CDR1 SGHTA and CDR2 FQGNSA. The authors' processing: Nucleated cell number was recorded as an estimate derived from reference gene primer amplification. Only in-frame clones appear in the TCRdb table, and some are missing; sequencing was by immunoSEQ multiplex PCR. From that table come the V and J calls and clone size; the DNA was used to work out D and trimming. The repertoire holds some 170,000 clones, with roughly 82% as singletons.

The source of this sequence is a woman aged 70 to 79 with acute or convalescent COVID-19. V is TRBV7-2 and J is TRBJ1-2; 11 bases agree with TRBD1. The sequenced material came from peripheral blood. The CDR3 spells CASSPGTGGRLTNYGYTF. The CDR3 DNA sequence: TGTGCCAGCAGCCCTGGGACAGGGGGTCGCTTAACTAACTATGGCTACACCTTC.